A single sample is the source of the 18 T cell receptor beta chains below, sequenced in a study of Graves' ophthalmopathy and Graves' hyperthyroidism. Beta-chain TCR CDR3 regions were amplified from RNA transcripts. Scientists carried out first-round RT-PCR using HTBI primers and then a second-round multiplex PCR. MiXCR was run by TCRdb on the multiplex PCR reads, yielding one entry per CDR3 protein. This sample has 360,000 or so distinct CDR3 sequences, with approximately 20% found just once. Sample: peripheral blood. These receptors were collected from a woman under 30 with Graves' ophthalmopathy.

The chain is built from TRBV6-1 and TRBJ1-2; 7 positions match TRBD1. Germline V gene sequence: CDR1 MNHNS, CDR2 SASEGT. V dropped 2 bases and J dropped 4; count of bases not matched to a gene: 7. The CDR3 is 15 residues long. CDR3: CASSESSGGSYGYTF. In DNA form, the CDR3 reads TGTGCCAGCAGTGAAAGCTCAGGGGGGAGCTATGGCTACACCTTC.

This clonotype was counted many times. The V gene is TRBV6-5, the J gene TRBJ1-1; D remains unclear. Germline CDR1 is MNHEY and CDR2 is SVGAGI. Trimming shortened V by 2 bases and J by 1 base, and 8 bases separated the two germline ends. The CDR3 totals 14 residues. In DNA form, the CDR3 reads TGTGCCAGCAGTTACGGGCCGGGGAACACTGAAGCTTTCTTT. Translating it yields CASSYGPGNTEAFF.

This clonotype has ten or more counts. A much larger clone differs by one base, so this may be a read error. The CDR3 loop reads CASSYGTGEVKTQYF. The CDR3 bases are TGTGCCAGCAGTTACGGGACAGGGGAGGTAAAGACCCAGTACTTC. The rearrangement joins TRBV6-5 to TRBJ2-5, with TRBD1 matching over 10 bases. The CDR3 is 15 residues long. CDR1 and CDR2 from the germline V gene are MNHEY and SVGAGI. Trimming removed 2 bases from V and 6 bases from J; junction bases left unmatched: 6.

This clonotype was counted many times. The chain couples TRBV28 to TRBJ1-5, with TRBD1 matching 9 bases. The CDR3 covers 16 residues. Germline V lookup: CDR1 MDHEN, CDR2 SYDVKM. Losses at the gene ends were 1 base for V and 5 bases for J; bases not matched to a gene: 6. The CDR3: CASSLFGQGRDQPQHF. CDR3 bases: TGTGCCAGCAGTTTATTCGGACAGGGGCGGGATCAGCCCCAGCATTTT.

This clonotype has a count of ten or more. The rearrangement links TRBV7-2 to TRBJ2-7; D is unresolved. The CDR3 length is 13 residues. In germline, CDR1 is SGHTA, CDR2 FQGNSA. Between the trimmed V and J ends, which lost 1 base and 5 bases, there was a span of 9 bases. The CDR3 here is CASSLVGLDEQYF. CDR3 DNA sequence: TGTGCCAGCAGCTTAGTTGGGTTGGACGAGCAGTACTTC.

This clonotype came up many times. V gene TRBV27 combines with J gene TRBJ2-3, with a weak D call TRBD1 (6 bases). V gave up 6 bases and J gave up 4 bases, with 11 bases separating them. In germline, CDR1 is MNHEY, CDR2 SMNVEV (reference sequence). The CDR3 totals 13 residues. CDR3 in amino acids: CASRDYRADTQYF. The CDR3, as DNA: TGTGCCAGCAGAGACTACAGGGCAGATACGCAGTATTTT.

The V gene is TRBV5-1, the J gene TRBJ1-1; a possible D gene is TRBD1 (6 bases). Per the germline V gene, CDR1 is SGHRS and CDR2 is YFSETQ. This CDR3 is built from 13 residues. V gave up 2 bases and J gave up 11 bases, with 16 bases separating them. CDR3 in amino acids: CASSFSQGPAAFF. The CDR3 nucleotides are TGCGCCAGCAGCTTTTCCCAGGGGCCAGCGGCTTTCTTT. Variable domain in full (rest from reference TRBV5-1 and TRBJ1-1): KAGVTQTPRYLIKTRGQQVTLSCSPISGHRSVSWYQQTPGQGLQFLFEYFSETQRNKGNFPGRFSGRQFSNSRSEMNVSTLELGDSALYLCASSFSQGPAAFFGQGTRLTVV.

This clonotype has ten or more counts. The chain has TRBV6-2 or TRBV6-3 and TRBJ2-5, with 8 bases that match TRBD1. CDR3 length: 16 amino acids. J was trimmed by 4 bases and V by 2 bases; bases with no gene match: 9. From germline, CDR1 is MNHEY and CDR2 SVGEGT. CDR3 sequence reads: CASSYVTETGGETQYF. In DNA, the CDR3 is TGTGCCAGCAGTTACGTTACTGAAACAGGGGGAGAGACCCAGTACTTC.

This clonotype has a count of ten or more. The chain links TRBV12-3 or TRBV12-4 to TRBJ1-5, with D perhaps TRBD1 (5 bases). The germline V and J ends were trimmed by 6 bases and 4 bases, with 13 bases remaining between them. The CDR3 spans 14 residues. CDR3 bases: TGTGCCAGCAGCCTAGACAGATCTAATCAGCCCCAGCATTTT. As protein: CASSLDRSNQPQHF.

This clonotype was detected ten times or more. V gene TRBV11-2 combines with J gene TRBJ2-7, with 9 bases matching TRBD2. Germline values: CDR1 SGHAT, CDR2 FQNNGV. V lost 4 bases to trimming and J lost 2 bases; unmatched junction nucleotides: 9. The CDR3 runs 16 residues. The CDR3 sequence is CASSSLTSGNPYEQYF. The DNA of the CDR3 is TGTGCCAGCAGCTCCTTGACTAGCGGTAATCCCTACGAGCAGTACTTC. The whole variable domain, filled in from reference TRBV11-2 and TRBJ2-7, reads EAGVAQSPRYKIIEKRQSVAFWCNPISGHATLYWYQQILGQGPKLLIQFQNNGVVDDSQLPKDRFSAERLKGVDSTLKIQPAKLEDSAVYLCASSSLTSGNPYEQYFGPGTRLTVT.

This clonotype was counted at least ten times. V is TRBV6-5 and J is TRBJ1-3, with TRBD1 as a possible D gene (5 bases). The V gene's germline CDR1 is MNHEY and CDR2 SVGAGI. The CDR3 has 14 amino acids. Trimming left V 5 bases short and J 8 bases short, with 16 bases between. The CDR3 region is CASSNRGLGDTIYF. The CDR3 nucleotides read TGTGCCAGCAGTAACCGGGGACTCGGAGACACCATATATTTT.

This clonotype was recorded many times. The rearrangement links TRBV4-1 to TRBJ2-7; tentative D call: TRBD2 (6 bases). This CDR3 spans 13 amino acids. V was trimmed by 1 base and J by 4 bases, leaving 8 bases between them. CDR1 and CDR2 from the germline V gene are MGHRA and YSYEKL. CDR3 bases: TGCGCCAGCAGCCAAGTCGGGAGATACGAGCAGTACTTC. Amino acids: CASSQVGRYEQYF.

The CDR3 protein is CASSPQGNPSLGTEAFF. In nucleotides, the CDR3 is TGCGCCAGCAGCCCCCAAGGTAATCCCAGTTTGGGCACTGAAGCTTTCTTT. V gene TRBV4-3 combines with J gene TRBJ1-1; no definite D call. The CDR3 is 17 residues long. From germline, CDR1 is LGHNA and CDR2 YSLEER. V lost 4 bases, J lost 4 bases, and 22 bases lay in between.

This clonotype was found many times. The V call is TRBV29-1, the J call TRBJ2-7; D uncertain. V was pared by 1 base and J by 0 bases, with 10 bases between. The CDR3 totals 14 residues. In germline, CDR1 is SQVTM, CDR2 ANQGSEA. CDR3: CSVEVEWSSYEQYF. The CDR3 region has the DNA TGCAGCGTTGAAGTGGAGTGGAGCTCCTACGAGCAGTACTTC.

This clonotype was counted many times. The V call is TRBV24-1, the J call TRBJ2-5; 9 bases match TRBD2. The germline V gene encodes CDR1 KGHDR and CDR2 SFDVKD. This CDR3 region has 13 residues. Losses at the gene ends were 8 bases for V and 4 bases for J; bases not matched to a gene: 4. This chain's CDR3 is CATKGLAGETQYF. The DNA of the CDR3 is TGTGCCACCAAGGGACTAGCAGGAGAGACCCAGTACTTC.

In this sample, this clonotype turned up a few times. The V call is TRBV7-2, the J call TRBJ1-1; 8 bases are shared with TRBD1. The ends lost 5 bases at V and 7 bases at J; junction bases unmatched: 6. The germline CDR1 and CDR2 sequences are SGHTA and FQGNSA. The CDR3 is 13 amino acids. The CDR3 reads CASSRRGQNEAFF. CDR3 bases: TGTGCCAGCAGCCGCAGGGGGCAAAATGAAGCTTTCTTT.

This clonotype was picked up many times. V usage is TRBV20-1 and J usage is TRBJ2-7; no firm D call. Germline lookup yields CDR1 DFQATT and CDR2 SNEGSKA (reference sequence). The CDR3 is 14 amino acids. CDR3 residues: CSLADGRSVYEQYF. CDR3 nucleotides: TGCAGCCTCGCCGACGGACGTTCGGTTTACGAGCAGTACTTC.

This chain links TRBV6-2 or TRBV6-3 with TRBJ1-5; D not resolved. V shed 2 bases and J shed 7 bases, with 12 bases lying between them. Germline-derived CDR1 and CDR2 are MNHEY and SVGEGT. This CDR3 has 14 amino acids. The CDR3 reads CASSYGGPAQPQHF. CDR3 nucleotides: TGTGCCAGCAGTTACGGAGGCCCGGCCCAGCCCCAGCATTTT.